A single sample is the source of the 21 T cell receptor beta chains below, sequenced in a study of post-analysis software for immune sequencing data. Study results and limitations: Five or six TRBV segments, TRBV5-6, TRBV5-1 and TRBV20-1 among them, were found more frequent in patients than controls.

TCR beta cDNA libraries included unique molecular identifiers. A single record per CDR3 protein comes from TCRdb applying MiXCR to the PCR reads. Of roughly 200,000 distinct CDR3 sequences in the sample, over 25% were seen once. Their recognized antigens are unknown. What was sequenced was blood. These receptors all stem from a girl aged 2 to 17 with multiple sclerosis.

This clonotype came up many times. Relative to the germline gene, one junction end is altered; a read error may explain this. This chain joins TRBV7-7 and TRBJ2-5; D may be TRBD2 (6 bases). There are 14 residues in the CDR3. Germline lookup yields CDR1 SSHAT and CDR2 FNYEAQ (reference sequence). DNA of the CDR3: TGTGCTAGCAGCTTAACGGCGGGAAGAGAGACCCAGTACTTC. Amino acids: CASSLTAGRETQYF.

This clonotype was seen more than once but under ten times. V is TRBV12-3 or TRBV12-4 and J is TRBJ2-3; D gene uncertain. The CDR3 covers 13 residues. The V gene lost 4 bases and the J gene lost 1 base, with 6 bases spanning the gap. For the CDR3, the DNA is TGTGCCAGCAGTTGGTGGGGCACAGATACGCAGTATTTT. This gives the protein CASSWWGTDTQYF.

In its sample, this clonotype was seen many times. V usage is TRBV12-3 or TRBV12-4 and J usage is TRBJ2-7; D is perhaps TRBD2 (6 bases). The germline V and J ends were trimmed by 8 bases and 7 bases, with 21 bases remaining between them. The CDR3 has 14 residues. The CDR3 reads CASARNSGLGEQYF. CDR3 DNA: TGTGCCAGCGCAAGGAATAGCGGTCTCGGGGAGCAGTACTTC.

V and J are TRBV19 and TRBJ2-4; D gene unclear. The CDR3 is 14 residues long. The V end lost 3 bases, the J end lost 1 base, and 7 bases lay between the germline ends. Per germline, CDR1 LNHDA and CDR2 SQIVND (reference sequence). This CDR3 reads CASSIKGAKNIQYF. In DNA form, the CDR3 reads TGTGCCAGTAGTATTAAAGGGGCCAAAAACATTCAGTACTTC.

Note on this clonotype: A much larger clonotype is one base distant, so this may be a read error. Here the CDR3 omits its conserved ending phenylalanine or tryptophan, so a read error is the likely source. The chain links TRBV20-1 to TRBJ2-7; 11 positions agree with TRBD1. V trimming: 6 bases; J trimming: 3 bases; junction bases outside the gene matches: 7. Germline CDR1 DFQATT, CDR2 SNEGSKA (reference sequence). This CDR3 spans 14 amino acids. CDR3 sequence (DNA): TGCAGTGCCCAGGGACAGGGGGTCCTCTACGAGCAGTACATC. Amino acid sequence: CSAQGQGVLYEQYI.

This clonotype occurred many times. CDR3 bases: TGCAGTGCTAGAGATCCTAGCCGGGAGTACGAGCAGTACTTC. Encoded protein: CSARDPSREYEQYF. This chain uses TRBV20-1 with TRBJ2-7; TRBD2 is a possible D gene (6 bases). V gave up 0 bases and J gave up 4 bases, with 13 bases separating them. Germline V gene lookup returns CDR1 DFQATT and CDR2 SNEGSKA (reference sequence). The CDR3 runs to 14 residues.

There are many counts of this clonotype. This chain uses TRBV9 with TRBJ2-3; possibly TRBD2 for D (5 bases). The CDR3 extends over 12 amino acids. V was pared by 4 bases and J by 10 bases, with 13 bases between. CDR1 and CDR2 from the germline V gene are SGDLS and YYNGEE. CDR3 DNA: TGTGCCAGCAGCCCGGACTCCGATGCGCAGTATTTT. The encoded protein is CASSPDSDAQYF.

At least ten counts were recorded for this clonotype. The CDR3 DNA sequence: TGCAGTGCTAGAGATTATAGCAGGGATTCAGAGACCCAGTACTTC. This codes for CSARDYSRDSETQYF. The gene calls are TRBV20-1 and TRBJ2-5, with D perhaps matching TRBD1 (5 bases). The germline V gene encodes CDR1 DFQATT and CDR2 SNEGSKA (reference sequence). The length of the CDR3 is 15 residues. The germline V and J ends were trimmed by 0 bases and 4 bases, with 15 bases remaining between them.

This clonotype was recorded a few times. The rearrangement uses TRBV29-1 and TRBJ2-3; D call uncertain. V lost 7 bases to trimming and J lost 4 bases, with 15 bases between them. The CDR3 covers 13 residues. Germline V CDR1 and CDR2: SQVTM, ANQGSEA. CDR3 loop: CSAEPMVADTQYF. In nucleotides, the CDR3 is TGCAGCGCCGAACCGATGGTGGCAGATACGCAGTATTTT.

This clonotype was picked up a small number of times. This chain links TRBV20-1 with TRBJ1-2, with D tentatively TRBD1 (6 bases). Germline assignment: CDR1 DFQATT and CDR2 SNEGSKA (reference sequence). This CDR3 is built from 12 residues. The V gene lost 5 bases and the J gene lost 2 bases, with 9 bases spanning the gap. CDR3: CSASDRNYGYTF. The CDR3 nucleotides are TGCAGTGCTTCGGACAGAAACTATGGCTACACCTTC.

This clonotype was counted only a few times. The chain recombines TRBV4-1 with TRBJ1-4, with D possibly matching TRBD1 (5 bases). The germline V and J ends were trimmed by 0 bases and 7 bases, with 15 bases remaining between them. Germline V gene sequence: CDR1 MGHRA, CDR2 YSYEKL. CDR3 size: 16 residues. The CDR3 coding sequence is TGCGCCAGCAGCCAAGATAGAAGGGGCTTACGTGAAAAACTGTTTTTT. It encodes CASSQDRRGLREKLFF.

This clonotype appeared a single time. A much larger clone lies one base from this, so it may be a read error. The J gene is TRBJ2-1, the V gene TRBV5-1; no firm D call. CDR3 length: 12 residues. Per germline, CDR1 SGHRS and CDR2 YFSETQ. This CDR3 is CASSLSSPERFF. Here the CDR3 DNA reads TGCGCCAGCAGCTTGTCCAGTCCGGAGCGGTTCTTC.

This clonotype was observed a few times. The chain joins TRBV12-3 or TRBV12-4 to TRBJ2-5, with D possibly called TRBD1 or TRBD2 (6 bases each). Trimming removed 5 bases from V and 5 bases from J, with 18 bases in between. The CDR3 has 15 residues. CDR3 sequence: CASSLSVGGCETQYF. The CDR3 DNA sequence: TGTGCCAGCAGTCTCTCGGTAGGGGGGTGCGAGACCCAGTACTTC.

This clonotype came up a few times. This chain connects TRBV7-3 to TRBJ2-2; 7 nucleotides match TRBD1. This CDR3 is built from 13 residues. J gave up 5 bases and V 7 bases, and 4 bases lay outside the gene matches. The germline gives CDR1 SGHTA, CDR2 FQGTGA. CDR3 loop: CASTVTGTGELFF. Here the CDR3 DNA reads TGTGCCAGCACCGTGACAGGGACCGGGGAGCTGTTTTTT.

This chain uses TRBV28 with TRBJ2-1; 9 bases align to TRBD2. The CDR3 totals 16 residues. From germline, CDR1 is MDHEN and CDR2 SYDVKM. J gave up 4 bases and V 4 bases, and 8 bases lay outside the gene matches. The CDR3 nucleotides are TGTGCCAGCAGTTCCGGGACTAGCATAGGTTACAATGAGCAGTTCTTC. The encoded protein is CASSSGTSIGYNEQFF.

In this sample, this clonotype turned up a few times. CDR3 sequence: CASKLNTEAFF. The CDR3 DNA is TGTGCCAGCAAACTGAACACTGAAGCTTTCTTT. The chain is built from TRBV6-5 and TRBJ1-1; no definite D call. In germline, CDR1 is MNHEY, CDR2 SVGAGI. The V and J ends lost 7 bases and 0 bases respectively, with 3 bases between them. The CDR3 extends over 11 amino acids.

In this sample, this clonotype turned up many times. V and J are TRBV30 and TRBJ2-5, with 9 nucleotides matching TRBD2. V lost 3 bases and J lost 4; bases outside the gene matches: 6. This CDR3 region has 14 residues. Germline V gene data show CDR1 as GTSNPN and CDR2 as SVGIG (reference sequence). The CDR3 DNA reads TGTGCCTGGAGGCTAGCGGGATTTGGAGAGACCCAGTACTTC. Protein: CAWRLAGFGETQYF.

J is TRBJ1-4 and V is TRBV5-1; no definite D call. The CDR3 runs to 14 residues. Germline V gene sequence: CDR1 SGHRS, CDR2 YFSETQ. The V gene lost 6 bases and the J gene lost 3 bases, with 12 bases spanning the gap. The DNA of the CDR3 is TGCGCCAGCACCTACTCGGGGTCTAATGAAAAACTGTTTTTT. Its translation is CASTYSGSNEKLFF.

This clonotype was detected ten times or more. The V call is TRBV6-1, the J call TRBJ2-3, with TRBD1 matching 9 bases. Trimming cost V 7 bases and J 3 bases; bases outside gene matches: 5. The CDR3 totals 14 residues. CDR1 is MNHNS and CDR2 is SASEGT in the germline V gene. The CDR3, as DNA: TGTGCCAGCATGGACAGGGGCAAAACAGATACGCAGTATTTT. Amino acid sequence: CASMDRGKTDTQYF.

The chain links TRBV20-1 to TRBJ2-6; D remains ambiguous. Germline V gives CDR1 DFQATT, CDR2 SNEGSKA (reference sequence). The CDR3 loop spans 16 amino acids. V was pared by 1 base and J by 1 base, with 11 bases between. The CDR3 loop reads CSARALGESGANVLTF. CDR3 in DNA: TGCAGTGCTAGAGCGCTCGGAGAATCTGGGGCCAACGTCCTGACTTTC.

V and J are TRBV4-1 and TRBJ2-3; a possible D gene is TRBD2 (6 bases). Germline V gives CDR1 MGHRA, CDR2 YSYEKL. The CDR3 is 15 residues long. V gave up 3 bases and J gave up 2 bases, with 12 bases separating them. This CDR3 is CASSQRDWVTDTQYF. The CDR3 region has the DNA TGCGCCAGCAGCCAGAGGGACTGGGTCACAGATACGCAGTATTTT.